One and the same sample provided the 7 T cell receptor beta chains below, sequenced in a study of cytomegalovirus exposure and HLA in healthy donors. PCR was performed using 60 Vbeta and 13 Jbeta primers. Profiling relied on immunoSEQ multiplex PCR, and the TCRdb table lists in-frame clones only, not all of them. Here the sample spans 140,000 to 150,000 clones, about 80% being singletons. The sequenced material came from PBMCs. The receptors stem from a young woman in good health and CMV-seropositive.

This sequence joins TRBV4-2 and TRBJ1-2; D is ambiguous. Germline assignment: CDR1 LGHNA and CDR2 YNFKEQ. This CDR3 has 18 residues. V was cut by 1 base and J by 3 bases, with 21 bases left in between. CDR3 amino acids: CASSQVSIGKRDDYGYTF. The CDR3 nucleotides are TGTGCCAGCAGCCAAGTCTCTATCGGCAAGCGTGATGACTATGGCTACACCTTC.

The chain combines TRBV5-1 with TRBJ2-7, with 7 positions matching TRBD1. V lost 4 bases to trimming and J lost 5 bases; unmatched junction nucleotides: 6. Germline V CDR1 and CDR2: SGHRS, YFSETQ. The length of the CDR3 is 13 residues. In nucleotides, the CDR3 is TGCGCCAGCAGCATTACAGGGGCAAACGAGCAGTACTTC. This sequence encodes CASSITGANEQYF.

This chain uses TRBV6-5 with TRBJ1-2, with D unresolved. This CDR3 region has 11 residues. Germline values: CDR1 MNHEY, CDR2 SVGAGI. V was pared by 7 bases and J by 4 bases, with 7 bases between. The CDR3 DNA is TGTGCCAGCATGGGGAGCTATGGCTACACCTTC. Residues: CASMGSYGYTF.

The gene calls are TRBV7-8 and TRBJ2-1; the match to TRBD2 covers 7 bases. Looked up from germline, CDR1 is SGHVS and CDR2 is FQNEAQ. The CDR3 runs 19 residues. The V gene end was trimmed by 5 bases and the J gene end by 0 bases; junction bases not matched to a gene: 16. As DNA, the CDR3 is TGTGCCAGCAGCCGCGAGGTGCTAGCGGTTTCCATCTCCTACAATGAGCAGTTCTTC. This encodes CASSREVLAVSISYNEQFF.

This chain links TRBV9 with TRBJ1-4; the D is unclear. This CDR3 spans 16 amino acids. Looked up from germline, CDR1 is SGDLS and CDR2 is YYNGEE. V was clipped by 0 bases and J by 3 bases, with 12 bases between them. CDR3 amino acids: CASSVGKRASNEKLFF. The CDR3 DNA reads TGTGCCAGCAGCGTAGGAAAGAGGGCTTCTAATGAAAAACTGTTTTTT.

This chain connects TRBV11-2 to TRBJ2-7; 11 bases map to TRBD1. The CDR3 has 15 amino acids. With V trimmed by 1 base and J by 4 bases, 3 bases remained unmatched. The germline V gene encodes CDR1 SGHAT and CDR2 FQNNGV. The CDR3 sequence: CASSLGDRGGYEQYF. The CDR3 coding sequence is TGTGCCAGCAGCTTAGGGGACAGGGGGGGATACGAGCAGTACTTC. Variable domain in full (rest from reference TRBV11-2 and TRBJ2-7): EAGVAQSPRYKIIEKRQSVAFWCNPISGHATLYWYQQILGQGPKLLIQFQNNGVVDDSQLPKDRFSAERLKGVDSTLKIQPAKLEDSAVYLCASSLGDRGGYEQYFGPGTRLTVT.

The genes are TRBV5-4 and TRBJ2-1; 8 nucleotides line up with TRBD2. Unmatched junction bases numbered 3, after V lost 4 bases and J lost 3 bases. Germline V gene lookup returns CDR1 SGHNT and CDR2 YYREEE (reference sequence). The CDR3 runs 14 residues. The CDR3 region is CASSPGGVYNEQFF. The CDR3 region has the DNA TGTGCCAGCAGCCCGGGGGGGGTCTACAATGAGCAGTTCTTC.